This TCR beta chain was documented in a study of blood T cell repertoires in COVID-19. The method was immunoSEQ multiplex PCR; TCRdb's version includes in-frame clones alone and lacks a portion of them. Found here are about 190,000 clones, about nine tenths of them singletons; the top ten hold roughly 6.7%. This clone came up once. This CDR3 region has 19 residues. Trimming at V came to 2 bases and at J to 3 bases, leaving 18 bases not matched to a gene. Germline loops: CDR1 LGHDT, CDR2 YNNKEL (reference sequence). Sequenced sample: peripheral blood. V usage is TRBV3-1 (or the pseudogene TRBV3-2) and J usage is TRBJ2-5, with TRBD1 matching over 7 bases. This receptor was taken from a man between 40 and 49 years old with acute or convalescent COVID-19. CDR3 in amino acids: CASSQFQGDLSTLKETQYF. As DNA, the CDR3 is TGTGCCAGCAGCCAATTCCAGGGGGATCTATCTACCCTCAAAGAGACCCAGTACTTC.